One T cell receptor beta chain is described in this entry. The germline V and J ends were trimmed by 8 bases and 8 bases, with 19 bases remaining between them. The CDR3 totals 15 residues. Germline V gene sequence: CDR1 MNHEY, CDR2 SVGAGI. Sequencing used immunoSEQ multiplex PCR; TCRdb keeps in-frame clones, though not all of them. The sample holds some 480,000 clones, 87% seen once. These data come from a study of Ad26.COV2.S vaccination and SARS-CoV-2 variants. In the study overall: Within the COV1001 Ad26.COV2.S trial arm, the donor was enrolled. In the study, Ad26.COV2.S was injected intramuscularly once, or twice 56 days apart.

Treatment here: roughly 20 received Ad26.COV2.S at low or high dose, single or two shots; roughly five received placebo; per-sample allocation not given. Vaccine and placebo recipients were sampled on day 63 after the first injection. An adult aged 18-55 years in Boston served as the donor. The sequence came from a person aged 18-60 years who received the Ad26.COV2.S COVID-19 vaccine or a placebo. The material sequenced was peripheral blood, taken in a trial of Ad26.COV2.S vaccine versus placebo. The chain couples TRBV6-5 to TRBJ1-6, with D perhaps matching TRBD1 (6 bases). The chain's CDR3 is CASGLLQGSHSPLHF. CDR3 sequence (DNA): TGTGCCAGCGGGCTATTACAGGGTTCCCATTCACCCCTCCACTTT.